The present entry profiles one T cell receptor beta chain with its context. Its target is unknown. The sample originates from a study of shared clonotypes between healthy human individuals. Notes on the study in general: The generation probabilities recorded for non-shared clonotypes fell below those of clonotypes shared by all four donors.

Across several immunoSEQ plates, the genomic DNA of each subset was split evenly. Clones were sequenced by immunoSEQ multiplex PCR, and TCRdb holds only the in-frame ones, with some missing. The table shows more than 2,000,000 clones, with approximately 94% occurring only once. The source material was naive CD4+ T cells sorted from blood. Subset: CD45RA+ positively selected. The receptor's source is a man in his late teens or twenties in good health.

CDR3 nucleotide sequence: TGTGCCAGCAGTTACCAAAGCGGGAGCGAGACCCAGTACTTC. Its translation: CASSYQSGSETQYF. This rearrangement joins TRBV6-5 to TRBJ2-5; 8 bases map to TRBD2. The germline V gene encodes CDR1 MNHEY and CDR2 SVGAGI. With 2 bases clipped from V and 5 bases from J, the junction kept 4 bases outside the gene matches. This CDR3 contains 14 residues.